This T cell receptor (beta chain) was sequenced during a study of T cell repertoires in aging, cancer and after chemotherapy (dated by TCRdb to between 2018 and 2021). For the wider study: Six donor age groups were covered, ranging from 30 or younger up to 70 or older, and each group contained at least three individuals. Paired pre- and post-chemotherapy samples in the solid tumor group came from brain tumor (glioblastoma) patients receiving temozolomide-based therapy. Several million TCR reads were contained in the full dataset. Peripheral blood TCR beta repertoires from healthy donors and cancer patients were profiled to examine immunoaging and T cell reconstitution after chemotherapy. The cohort comprised some 220 cancer patients, roughly 90 with hematological and over 110 with solid cancers, plus 95 healthy donors as a reference group.

This clonotype has only a few counts. This receptor's antigen is unknown. Qualities for individual bases were not recorded, and no much larger clone is one base off. TCR beta rearrangements were amplified from genomic DNA isolated from peripheral blood, not from sorted cells or RNA. Rearranged TRB sequences spanning V, D and J segments were amplified in a multiplex touch-down PCR with a mixed TRB-A/B primer pool. Illumina adapters and sample indices were attached to the amplicons in two consecutive PCR reactions using Phusion HS II polymerase. Amplicons were gel-purified with the NucleoSpin Gel and PCR Clean-up kit, then checked with Qubit and an Agilent 2100 Bioanalyzer. Sequencing of libraries was carried out on an Illumina MiSeq in 600-cycle, single-indexed, paired-end runs. In the original analysis: MiXCR versions 2.12 and 3.0.5 were used to process TRB sequences. Each unique CDR3 nucleotide sequence counted as one clone, and only productive sequences with at least two reads were retained. Shannon diversity, evenness, clonality (one minus evenness), and alpha-parameterized diversity profiles from alpha 0 to 5 were included as repertoire metrics. The IGoR algorithm was used to calculate generation probabilities of clones in the paired pre- and post-chemotherapy samples. TCRdb reprocessing: public reads trimmed at Q25 with fastp, clones called with MiXCR, in-frame beta chains kept. Every CDR3 protein is listed once, alongside the most common genes and DNA of its rows. TCRdb's processing, not the authors', yielded these V and J calls. The sample records approximately 3,100 distinct CDR3 sequences, about 32% of which are singletons. The ten top clones hold 7.5% to 10% of the sample.

Findings and caveats that apply to the study as a whole: In healthy donors, the decline in TCR diversity with age was mainly due to loss of richness, whereas in cancer patients loss of evenness also played a role. In both cancer cohorts, median generation probability rose over the chemotherapy interval, which suggests that the repertoire was reconstituted through rebound thymic output. Significantly lower blood TCR diversity and higher clonality were observed in untreated patients with hematological or solid cancers than in age-matched healthy donors. According to the authors, the repertoire data do not permit conclusions about immunological memory after chemotherapy.

There are 13 amino acids in the CDR3, from cysteine to phenylalanine inclusive. Kept here is only the CDR3 DNA, which spans 39 bases and is read in frame from base 1. CDR1 and CDR2 are drawn from the germline V gene: MNHEY, SVGAGI. Cut back by 6 bases and 10 bases, the V and J ends lie 16 bases apart. The V and J segments used are TRBV6-5 and TRBJ1-5; no D gene call is confident. Sample: blood. The receptor was isolated from a human donor with a solid tumor. The DNA sequence follows: TGTGCCAGCAGCCCCAATCGGGTCCCCCCCCAGCATTTT. This codes for CASSPNRVPPQHF.